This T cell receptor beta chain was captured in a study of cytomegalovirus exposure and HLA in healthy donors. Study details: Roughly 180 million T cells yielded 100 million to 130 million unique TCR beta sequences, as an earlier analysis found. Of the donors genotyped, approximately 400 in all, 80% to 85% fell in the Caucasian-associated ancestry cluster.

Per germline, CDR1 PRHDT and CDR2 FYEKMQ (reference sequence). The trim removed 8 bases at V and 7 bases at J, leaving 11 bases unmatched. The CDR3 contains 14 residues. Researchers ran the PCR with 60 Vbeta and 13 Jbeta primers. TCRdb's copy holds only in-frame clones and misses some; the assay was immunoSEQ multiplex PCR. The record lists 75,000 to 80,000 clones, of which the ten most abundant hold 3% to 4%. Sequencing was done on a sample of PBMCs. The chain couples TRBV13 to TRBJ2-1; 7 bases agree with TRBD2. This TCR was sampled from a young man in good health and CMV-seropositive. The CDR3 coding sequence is TGTGCCAGCTCCCTGGGGACTAAGATTAATGAGCAGTTCTTC. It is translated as CASSLGTKINEQFF.